The 23 T cell receptor beta chains reported below all come from one sample, sequenced in a study of cytomegalovirus exposure and HLA in healthy donors. PCR used 60 Vbeta primers and 13 Jbeta primers. Using immunoSEQ multiplex PCR, the repertoire was profiled, and TCRdb retains in-frame clones only, with some absent. Altogether some 150,000 clones are present, about 87% being singletons, with the ten largest covering 4.5% to 6.5%. Sequencing was done on a sample of PBMCs. These receptors originate from a woman in her twenties or thirties in good health and CMV-seronegative.

V is TRBV7-2 and J is TRBJ2-5, with 9 bases identical to TRBD2. The trim removed 5 bases at V and 5 bases at J, leaving 3 bases unmatched. The CDR3 is 13 amino acids. Germline loops: CDR1 SGHTA, CDR2 FQGNSA. As DNA, the CDR3 is TGTGCCAGCAGCCGGACTAGCGATGAGACCCAGTACTTC. This sequence encodes CASSRTSDETQYF.

The V gene is TRBV11-2, the J gene TRBJ2-3; weak D call: TRBD2 (6 bases). The CDR3 sequence is 15 residues long. CDR1 is SGHAT, CDR2 FQNNGV, per germline. The V end lost 5 bases, the J end lost 1 base, and 13 bases lay between the germline ends. The CDR3 here is CASSPRAGRTDTQYF. The CDR3 DNA reads TGTGCCAGCAGCCCGCGAGCGGGCCGCACAGATACGCAGTATTTT.

This clone has only a few counts. The CDR3, as DNA: TGTGCCAGGAGACAGGGAAAACTGTTTTTT. It translates to CARRQGKLFF. The V call is TRBV6-4, the J call TRBJ1-4; 7 nucleotides line up with TRBD1. CDR1 is MRHNA and CDR2 is SNTAGT in the germline V gene. The CDR3 contains 10 residues. V shed 9 bases, J shed 10 bases, and the junction held 2 bases outside the gene matches.

On this clone itself: Sequence at one end of the junction differs from germline and may be a read error. The V call is TRBV7-9, the J call TRBJ2-3, with 8 nucleotides matching TRBD1. Germline V gene lookup returns CDR1 SEHNR and CDR2 FQNEAQ (reference sequence). The CDR3 has 15 residues. The CDR3 loop reads CSSSQTGEGTDTQYF. CDR3 sequence (DNA): TGTTCCAGCAGCCAGACAGGGGAAGGGACAGATACGCAGTATTTT.

This clone occurred once. The V and J genes are TRBV7-8 and TRBJ1-1, with D tentatively TRBD1 (5 bases). Germline CDR1 is SGHVS and CDR2 is FQNEAQ. V dropped 2 bases and J dropped 7 bases, with 8 bases sitting between them. The CDR3 runs to 12 residues. CDR3 residues: CASSLFQGEAFF. The CDR3 nucleotides read TGTGCCAGCAGCTTATTCCAGGGTGAAGCTTTCTTT.

The gene calls are TRBV7-2 and TRBJ2-5; 7 positions match TRBD1. CDR1 and CDR2 (germline): SGHTA, FQGNSA. The CDR3 runs to 16 residues. V lost 2 bases to trimming and J lost 5 bases; unmatched junction nucleotides: 11. In DNA, the CDR3 is TGTGCCAGCAGCTTATTTCTGCACAGGGGTGGGGAGACCCAGTACTTC. Its protein is CASSLFLHRGGETQYF.

In nucleotides, the CDR3 is TGTGCCAGCAGCTACTACAGGGGAGACTACACCTTC. Encoded protein: CASSYYRGDYTF. This rearrangement joins TRBV7-2 to TRBJ1-2; 7 bases map to TRBD1. CDR1 is SGHTA and CDR2 is FQGNSA in the germline V gene. The CDR3 consists of 12 residues. V shed 4 bases and J 10 bases; nucleotides not matched to a gene: 6.

The chain couples TRBV19 to TRBJ1-1; a weak D match, TRBD1 (5 bases). Germline V gene sequence: CDR1 LNHDA, CDR2 SQIVND (reference sequence). V was shortened by 3 bases and J by 10 bases, with 21 bases between the two germline ends. The CDR3 runs 15 residues. As DNA, the CDR3 is TGTGCCAGTAGTATTCAGGCGGGAGGACAATCAACAGCTTTCTTT. Translated, it gives CASSIQAGGQSTAFF.

V usage is TRBV6-6 and J usage is TRBJ1-5, with D unresolved. The CDR3 is 12 amino acids. V lost 9 bases and J lost 7, with 13 bases in between. Germline V gene lookup returns CDR1 MNHNY and CDR2 SVGAGI (reference sequence). The CDR3 sequence is CASSQSGQPQHF. In DNA, the CDR3 is TGTGCCAGTTCGCAGTCGGGGCAGCCCCAGCATTTT.

J is TRBJ2-7 and V is TRBV19; D is perhaps TRBD2 (7 bases). CDR1 and CDR2 (germline): LNHDA, SQIVND (reference sequence). The CDR3 contains 13 residues. Trimming removed 4 bases from V and 3 bases from J, with 10 bases in between. CDR3 nucleotides: TGTGCCAGTAGTACGGGGGGCCTCTACGAGCAGTACTTC. Translation gives CASSTGGLYEQYF.

This chain connects TRBV7-2 to TRBJ1-2, with 7 bases matching TRBD1. Germline loops: CDR1 SGHTA, CDR2 FQGNSA. The CDR3 length is 15 residues. The trim removed 2 bases at V and 1 base at J, leaving 4 bases unmatched. The CDR3 DNA reads TGTGCCAGCAGCTTAACAGGGGCTATTAACTATGGCTACACCTTC. This encodes CASSLTGAINYGYTF. Drawing the rest from reference TRBV7-2 and TRBJ1-2, the complete variable domain is GAGVSQSPSNKVTEKGKDVELRCDPISGHTALYWYRQSLGQGLEFLIYFQGNSAPDKSGLPSDRFSAERTGGSVSTLTIQRTQQEDSAVYLCASSLTGAINYGYTFGSGTRLTVV.

The CDR3 sequence: CASRLATGGNTEAFF. The DNA of the CDR3 is TGTGCCAGCAGACTTGCGACAGGGGGAAACACTGAAGCTTTCTTT. This rearrangement joins TRBV27 to TRBJ1-1; 9 bases align to TRBD1. The CDR3 runs 15 residues. Germline V gene sequence: CDR1 MNHEY, CDR2 SMNVEV (reference sequence). V shed 6 bases and J 2 bases; nucleotides not matched to a gene: 7.

J is TRBJ2-5 and V is TRBV5-4, with 8 bases that match TRBD2. TRBJ2-7 explains the end of the DNA better; the J call may be wrong. The CDR3 is 15 amino acids. The V gene's germline CDR1 is SGHNT and CDR2 YYREEE (reference sequence). CDR3 residues: CASSPAGGGIVEQYF. CDR3 coding DNA: TGTGCCAGCAGCCCCGCGGGGGGTGGTATCGTCGAGCAGTACTTC.

The rearrangement links TRBV6-1 to TRBJ1-1; a possible D gene is TRBD1 (5 bases). CDR3 length: 15 residues. Trimming shortened V by 0 bases and J by 4 bases, and 12 bases separated the two germline ends. CDR1 is MNHNS and CDR2 is SASEGT in the germline V gene. The CDR3 reads CASSEAQGSTTEAFF. The CDR3 region has the DNA TGTGCCAGCAGTGAAGCGCAGGGATCCACCACTGAAGCTTTCTTT.

DNA of the CDR3: TGTGCCAGCAGAGACAGGGCTCCCACTGAAGCTTTCTTT. It translates to CASRDRAPTEAFF. The chain carries TRBV27 and TRBJ1-1; 7 bases align to TRBD1. Germline lookup yields CDR1 MNHEY and CDR2 SMNVEV (reference sequence). V was clipped by 6 bases and J by 4 bases; unmatched bases: 5. This CDR3 contains 13 residues.

This chain connects TRBV28 to TRBJ2-4; D may be TRBD2 (5 bases). Germline V CDR1 and CDR2: MDHEN, SYDVKM. V lost 6 bases to trimming and J lost 0 bases, with 15 bases between them. CDR3 size: 16 residues. The CDR3, as DNA: TGTGCCAGCAGATCGATAGGGAGTCTAGCCAAAAACATTCAGTACTTC. Translation: CASRSIGSLAKNIQYF.

The chain has TRBV2 and TRBJ2-5; TRBD2 matches at 15 bases. V was pared by 6 bases and J by 4 bases, with 3 bases of the junction left unmatched. There are 15 residues in the CDR3. The V gene's germline CDR1 is SNHLY and CDR2 FYNNEI. For the CDR3, the DNA is TGTGCCAGCAGGGGACTAGCGGGAGGTGGAGAGACCCAGTACTTC. It yields the protein CASRGLAGGGETQYF.

The V call is TRBV13, the J call TRBJ2-7, with 10 positions matching TRBD1. Germline V gives CDR1 PRHDT, CDR2 FYEKMQ (reference sequence). V dropped 10 bases and J dropped 6; count of bases not matched to a gene: 6. This CDR3 region has 12 residues. For the CDR3, the DNA is TGTGCCACCGAGACAGGGGGCGGCGAGCAGTACTTC. It is translated as CATETGGGEQYF. The full variable domain, its missing parts supplied by reference TRBV13 and TRBJ2-7, is AAGVIQSPRHLIKEKRETATLKCYPIPRHDTVYWYQQGPGQDPQFLISFYEKMQSDKGSIPDRFSAQQFSDYHSELNMSSLELGDSALYFCATETGGGEQYFGPGTRLTVT.

The CDR3 loop is CASSLYRGKVPLHF. In DNA form, the CDR3 reads TGTGCCAGCAGCTTATACAGGGGTAAGGTCCCCCTCCACTTT. This rearrangement joins TRBV11-3 to TRBJ1-6, with TRBD1 matching 7 bases. Germline CDR1 and CDR2: SGHNT and YENEEA. The CDR3 length is 14 residues. J gave up 13 bases and V 2 bases, and 8 bases lay outside the gene matches.

This clone showed up just once. V is TRBV28 and J is TRBJ1-4; 7 bases are a match to TRBD1. There are 14 residues in the CDR3. The V gene end was trimmed by 6 bases and the J gene end by 8 bases; junction bases not matched to a gene: 9. Germline V CDR1 and CDR2: MDHEN, SYDVKM. CDR3 nucleotide sequence: TGTGCCAGCAGAACGGGACAGAGAGGGGAAAAACTGTTTTTT. This gives the protein CASRTGQRGEKLFF.

J is TRBJ1-5 and V is TRBV30; TRBD1 is a possible D gene (5 bases). CDR1 and CDR2 (germline): GTSNPN, SVGIG (reference sequence). This CDR3 region has 14 residues. V lost 2 bases and J 6 bases, leaving 14 bases between the germline ends. The CDR3 is CAWSLGALGQPQHF. CDR3 DNA: TGTGCCTGGAGTTTAGGGGCGCTGGGTCAGCCCCAGCATTTT. The full variable domain, its missing parts supplied by reference TRBV30 and TRBJ1-5, is SQTIHQWPATLVQPVGSPLSLECTVEGTSNPNLYWYRQAAGRGLQLLFYSVGIGQISSEVPQNLSASRPQDRQFILSSKKLLLSDSGFYLCAWSLGALGQPQHFGDGTRLSIL.

CDR3 in DNA: TGCAGCGTTGCCCCTGCGTTGCAGGCCCGAAAGGACTATGGCTACACCTTC. Translating it yields CSVAPALQARKDYGYTF. This chain links TRBV29-1 with TRBJ1-2; no clear D. Trimming took 4 bases from V and 3 from J, leaving 24 bases between them. Germline CDR1 is SQVTM and CDR2 is ANQGSEA. CDR3 length: 17 amino acids.

The chain uses TRBV29-1 and TRBJ2-7; the match to TRBD2 covers 7 bases. The length of the CDR3 is 14 residues. V lost 3 bases and J lost 0; bases outside the gene matches: 5. Germline assignment: CDR1 SQVTM and CDR2 ANQGSEA. The chain's CDR3 is CSVDTGGPSYEQYF. CDR3 nucleotide sequence: TGCAGCGTTGATACGGGGGGTCCCTCCTACGAGCAGTACTTC.